The 7 T cell receptor beta chains below come from one sample, sequenced in a study of cytomegalovirus exposure and HLA in healthy donors. TCRdb's table, derived via immunoSEQ multiplex PCR, lists solely in-frame clones and lacks some. The repertoire holds fewer than 200,000 clones, with 86% as singletons. Sequencing used PBMCs. These receptors came from a woman aged 18-29 years in good health and CMV-seronegative.

The chain joins TRBV6-5 to TRBJ1-1, with TRBD1 matching over 7 bases. J gave up 0 bases and V 6 bases, and 7 bases lay outside the gene matches. Per the germline V gene, CDR1 is MNHEY and CDR2 is SVGAGI. The CDR3 extends over 15 amino acids. This CDR3 reads CASSLGQTMNTEAFF. As DNA, the CDR3 is TGTGCCAGCAGCCTGGGACAGACCATGAACACTGAAGCTTTCTTT.

The genes are TRBV9 and TRBJ2-1; D may be TRBD1 (6 bases). The germline V and J ends were trimmed by 3 bases and 7 bases, with 14 bases remaining between them. Germline V gene lookup returns CDR1 SGDLS and CDR2 YYNGEE. The CDR3 runs 14 residues. The CDR3, as DNA: TGTGCCAGCAGCGGAGGGGCCACAGGGAATGAGCAGTTCTTC. It translates to CASSGGATGNEQFF.

The chain employs TRBV6-5 and TRBJ2-1; D is perhaps TRBD2 (5 bases). This CDR3 has 14 amino acids. CDR1 MNHEY and CDR2 SVGAGI come from the germline V gene. The germline V and J ends were trimmed by 5 bases and 0 bases, with 8 bases remaining between them. The DNA of the CDR3 is TGTGCCAGCAGTCCCGGGATCTCCTACAATGAGCAGTTCTTC. Protein: CASSPGISYNEQFF.

This clone appeared once. The CDR3, as DNA: TGCGCCAGCAGCTTGTTAGTGGGGCCGAACACTGAAGCTTTCTTT. Translated: CASSLLVGPNTEAFF. This sequence joins TRBV5-1 and TRBJ1-1, with D possibly TRBD1 on 5 matching bases. The V end was cut by 1 base, the J end by 1 base, with 11 bases between. The germline CDR1 and CDR2 sequences are SGHRS and YFSETQ. The CDR3 is 15 residues long.

There are a few counts of this clone. The rearrangement uses TRBV9 and TRBJ1-2, with TRBD1 matching over 9 bases. Germline V gives CDR1 SGDLS, CDR2 YYNGEE. V gave up 1 base and J gave up 8 bases; unmatched junction bases: 9. The CDR3 is made up of 15 amino acids. The CDR3 reads CASSVRDRDVWGYTF. As DNA, the CDR3 is TGTGCCAGCAGCGTACGGGACAGGGATGTGTGGGGCTACACCTTC.

This clone was counted between two and nine times. The chain employs TRBV2 and TRBJ2-5, with D possibly being TRBD1 (6 bases). CDR3 size: 14 residues. Trimming cost V 7 bases and J 7 bases, with 19 bases left between them. Germline CDR1 SNHLY, CDR2 FYNNEI. Written as DNA, the CDR3 is TGTGCCAGCATGGCGGACAGCTCCCCAAGGACCCAGTACTTC. As protein: CASMADSSPRTQYF.

The rearrangement uses TRBV29-1 and TRBJ1-1; D uncertain. This CDR3 is 10 amino acids long. Germline V lookup: CDR1 SQVTM, CDR2 ANQGSEA. The germline V and J ends were trimmed by 7 bases and 7 bases, with 10 bases remaining between them. The CDR3, as DNA: TGCAGCGCCGGAGGCAATGAAGCTTTCTTT. It yields the protein CSAGGNEAFF.